This T cell receptor beta chain was captured in a study of blood T cell repertoires in COVID-19. V was pared by 4 bases and J by 1 base, with 13 bases of the junction left unmatched. There are 18 residues in the CDR3. Germline V lookup: CDR1 MNHEY, CDR2 SMNVEV (reference sequence). Original processing methods: From reference gene primer amplification, estimates of nucleated cell counts were derived. Clones were sequenced by immunoSEQ multiplex PCR, and TCRdb holds only the in-frame ones, with some missing. That table supplies the V and J calls and clone size; D and trimming were determined from the DNA. Among some 100,000 clones listed, approximately 87% were seen once.

This TCR was recovered from a woman aged 60-75 years with acute or convalescent COVID-19. The source material was peripheral blood. The rearrangement joins TRBV27 to TRBJ1-1; TRBD1 matches 9 bases. The CDR3 is CASSSHLTGGVGNTEAFF. In DNA, the CDR3 is TGTGCCAGCAGTTCTCACCTCACAGGGGGCGTTGGGAACACTGAAGCTTTCTTT.